This paragraph covers one T cell receptor (beta chain) sequence. Per the authors' pipeline: How many nucleated cells were present was estimated from reference gene primer amplification. Produced via immunoSEQ multiplex PCR; TCRdb's table is partial and in-frame only. V, J and clone size derive from that table, while D and trimming were established from the DNA sequence. The table includes some 350,000 clones, 75% to 90% detected once. These data come from a study of blood T cell repertoires in COVID-19. At the level of the study: There were acute and convalescent COVID-19 samples, and they came from the United States, Italy and Spain.

Cohort 3 donors counted as recovered after two negative PCRs, clearance, or resolved symptoms. The sequence was collected from a man aged 25-45 years who had recovered from COVID-19. The sample consisted of PBMCs or T cells enriched from blood (not recorded which).

CDR3 loop: CASILGGGNTEAFF. The CDR3 DNA sequence: TGTGCCAGTATCCTAGGGGGCGGAAACACTGAAGCTTTCTTT. The genes are TRBV19 and TRBJ1-1, with 7 nucleotides matching TRBD1. V was clipped by 7 bases and J by 2 bases; unmatched bases: 7. Per the germline V gene, CDR1 is LNHDA and CDR2 is SQIVND (reference sequence). The CDR3 runs 14 residues.